This T cell receptor beta chain originates from a study of blood T cell repertoires in COVID-19. Study-level information: Both acute and convalescent COVID-19 samples were obtained from the United States, Italy and Spain.

The repertoire was sequenced with immunoSEQ multiplex PCR; TCRdb's copy has only in-frame clones and lacks some. The table shows around 25,000 clones, with about 87% occurring only once. The junction had 6 bases not matched to a gene; V was cut back by 1 base and J by 5 bases. The CDR3 extends over 15 amino acids. Germline V gene sequence: CDR1 SGHNT, CDR2 YYREEE (reference sequence). Sample: peripheral blood. The source of this sequence is a human donor with active COVID-19. The donor label of this sample is uncertain. The rearrangement uses TRBV5-4 and TRBJ1-1, with 9 bases fitting TRBD1. This CDR3 is CASSLKGQGWTEAFF. In nucleotides, the CDR3 is TGTGCCAGCAGCTTGAAAGGACAGGGGTGGACTGAAGCTTTCTTT.